This note documents a single T cell receptor beta chain sequence. This receptor's antigen is unknown. It has no much larger one-base neighbor in the sample; base qualities were not kept. The data are from a study of cytomegalovirus exposure and HLA in healthy donors (dated by TCRdb to the late 2010s). In terms of the full investigation: A later analysis indicated that the roughly 130 validation repertoires were generated on the platform also employed for the 720 or so repertoires of the first cohort. The study aimed to test whether signatures of past pathogen exposure could be identified by cataloging public T cell receptors. The study combined high-throughput TCR immunosequencing, statistical association of individual TCRs with disease status, and machine learning to predict cytomegalovirus infection status. A separate validation cohort of roughly 130 different subjects was used in addition to the roughly 700-subject first cohort.

Library construction relied on the immunoSEQ multiplex PCR assay. From the authors' description of their analysis: A statistical classification framework was built for diagnosing cytomegalovirus status from the catalog of TCR beta chain sequences. As stored in TCRdb, this immuneACCESS dataset retains in-frame rearrangements with V and J assigned. A fraction of the clones does not appear; measured against another copy, unresolved V genes explain less than half of the discrepancy, and the remainder lacks a known reason. For V, J and clone size, that table is used; D and trimming come from the DNA. Recorded for this sample are 150,000 to 200,000 clones; roughly 85% of them occurred a single time. The ten largest make up roughly 15% of the sample. Beyond this particular receptor, the publication reports: In vitro tests confirmed that a few of the cytomegalovirus-associated TCR beta chains recognize cytomegalovirus antigens. Most TCR sequences were seen in very few donors, while some public TCRs were found in many individuals. A later analysis found that TCRs clustered in the first cohort also tended to co-occur in the approximately 120 validation repertoires, with 90% to 95% of cluster scores above 0. The authors suggested that the approach could potentially be generalized to other disease states and immunological phenotypes. A later analysis had no HLA typing for the validation cohort, so co-occurrence there was scored across all 130 or so repertoires. The classifier was reported to diagnose cytomegalovirus status with high specificity and sensitivity in both the original cohort and the validation cohort. The study gave a list of under 200 TCR beta chains associated with cytomegalovirus.

The donors were included in the validation cohort of some 110 subjects, a group kept apart from the approximately 690-subject first cohort. Clipping removes 4 bases from V and 5 bases from J, with 13 as the unmatched junction base count. The CDR3 sequence holds 16 residues, the cysteine and phenylalanine included. Solely the CDR3 DNA is kept, with 48 bases framed from the first base. The germline V gene yields SGHTA for CDR1 and FQGNSA for CDR2. The specimen sequenced was PBMCs. This chain joins TRBV7-2 to TRBJ1-2, with TRBD1 matching 7 junction bases. This receptor was identified in a man in his late teens or twenties in good health and CMV-seropositive. The sequenced DNA is TGTGCCAGCAGCTCTTACAGGGGACGGTGGCCTTATGGCTACACCTTC. It specifies CASSSYRGRWPYGYTF. Outside the CDR3, residues come from the reference TRBV7-2 and TRBJ1-2 proteins, so the full variable domain is: GAGVSQSPSNKVTEKGKDVELRCDPISGHTALYWYRQSLGQGLEFLIYFQGNSAPDKSGLPSDRFSAERTGGSVSTLTIQRTQQEDSAVYLCASSSYRGRWPYGYTFGSGTRLTVV.